Below are 14 T cell receptor beta chains sequenced from a single sample in a study of neurological immune-mediated disorders. TCRdb reprocessed the 5' RACE reads via MiXCR and lists one record per CDR3 protein. The table lists about 66,000 distinct CDR3 sequences, 4.5% to 6% of them singletons, with about 2.2% in the top ten. Material for sequencing was PBMCs. The source of these receptors is an older woman with multiple sclerosis.

This chain uses TRBV12-3 or TRBV12-4 with TRBJ2-2, with 13 bases fitting TRBD2. The trim removed 3 bases at V and 4 bases at J, leaving 5 bases unmatched. CDR3 length: 17 residues. The CDR3 DNA sequence: TGTGCCAGCAGTTTTGCACTAGCGGGAGGGCCCACCGGGGAGCTGTTTTTT. It translates to CASSFALAGGPTGELFF.

This clonotype was counted many times. The chain combines TRBV7-8 with TRBJ1-2; D unclear. The CDR3 totals 12 residues. Trimming stripped 1 base from V and 7 bases from J, with 7 bases between. From germline, CDR1 is SGHVS and CDR2 FQNEAQ. CDR3 sequence: CASSLDRRGYTF. The DNA of the CDR3 is TGTGCCAGCAGCTTAGACCGCCGTGGCTACACCTTC.

This clonotype has ten or more counts. The genes are TRBV9 and TRBJ2-3; D uncertain. Germline lookup yields CDR1 SGDLS and CDR2 YYNGEE. CDR3 length equals 14 residues. V lost 3 bases to trimming and J lost 4 bases, with 12 bases between them. For the CDR3, the DNA is TGTGCCAGCAGCGGGGTGGGTGGCGCAGATACGCAGTATTTT. Its protein is CASSGVGGADTQYF.

This clonotype was recorded at least ten times. The CDR3 DNA is TGCGCCAGCAGCGCGGGAGGGCCCGCCCATGAGCAGTTCTTC. Its translation is CASSAGGPAHEQFF. The chain combines TRBV5-1 with TRBJ2-1; 9 bases fit TRBD2. V lost 4 bases to trimming and J lost 8 bases; unmatched junction nucleotides: 7. This CDR3 spans 14 amino acids. The V gene's germline CDR1 is SGHRS and CDR2 YFSETQ.

In its sample, this clonotype was seen many times. This rearrangement joins TRBV6-2 or TRBV6-3 to TRBJ1-1; D ambiguous. CDR1 is MNHEY and CDR2 is SVGEGT in the germline V gene. The V gene lost 6 bases and the J gene lost 0 bases, with 17 bases spanning the gap. The CDR3 runs 16 residues. DNA for the CDR3: TGTGCCAGCAGCCGCGACCCCGGGAAGTTGAACACTGAAGCTTTCTTT. Its protein product is CASSRDPGKLNTEAFF.

There are many counts of this clonotype. The chain is built from TRBV7-3 and TRBJ2-2; D is perhaps TRBD2 (6 bases). The V gene's germline CDR1 is SGHTA and CDR2 FQGTGA. The V end was cut by 5 bases, the J end by 6 bases, with 16 bases between. The CDR3 covers 15 residues. CDR3 amino acids: CASSPRDFPPGELFF. CDR3 coding DNA: TGTGCCAGCAGCCCTAGGGACTTTCCGCCCGGGGAGCTGTTTTTT.

This clonotype was detected many times. The chain links TRBV3-1 to TRBJ2-7; D is unresolved. The CDR3 consists of 13 residues. CDR1 is LGHDT and CDR2 is YNNKEL in the germline V gene (reference sequence). V was pared by 0 bases and J by 6 bases, with 9 bases between. The CDR3: CASSQEPGFEQYF. CDR3 DNA: TGTGCCAGCAGCCAAGAGCCGGGCTTCGAGCAGTACTTC.

This clonotype was seen repeatedly, ten times or more. The V and J genes are TRBV2 and TRBJ1-4; D is unresolved. Germline V gene data show CDR1 as SNHLY and CDR2 as FYNNEI. The CDR3 length is 11 residues. Trimming shortened V by 10 bases and J by 10 bases, and 13 bases separated the two germline ends. CDR3 protein: CAIHDRGKLFF. CDR3 coding DNA: TGTGCCATACATGACCGAGGAAAACTGTTTTTT.

This clonotype was seen ten or more times. The chain has TRBV6-5 and TRBJ2-7; tentatively, D is TRBD1 or TRBD2 (7 bases each). Between the trimmed V and J ends, which lost 6 bases and 7 bases, there was a span of 22 bases. This CDR3 is 15 amino acids long. Germline CDR1 reads MNHEY; CDR2 reads SVGAGI. Written as DNA, the CDR3 is TGTGCCAGCAGAGACTCCAGGGGGGGACGGAGAGAGCAGTACTTC. Its protein is CASRDSRGGRREQYF.

This clonotype has at least ten counts. The chain recombines TRBV4-1 with TRBJ2-7, with 9 bases aligning to TRBD1. The germline V gene encodes CDR1 MGHRA and CDR2 YSYEKL. V gave up 1 base and J gave up 3 bases; unmatched junction bases: 7. The CDR3 is 16 amino acids. The CDR3 protein is CASSQAGQGSFYEQYF. Written as DNA, the CDR3 is TGCGCCAGCAGCCAAGCCGGACAGGGGAGCTTCTACGAGCAGTACTTC.

Only a few counts were recorded for this clonotype. The chain employs TRBV7-2 and TRBJ1-4, with D tentatively TRBD1 (6 bases). Germline V lookup: CDR1 SGHTA, CDR2 FQGNSA. The CDR3 is 13 amino acids. Trimming removed 1 base at V and 8 bases at J, with 8 bases between. The CDR3, as DNA: TGTGCCAGCAGCTTAGAGGGGGGGGAAAAACTGTTTTTT. It translates to CASSLEGGEKLFF.

Regarding this clonotype: Germline and junction disagree at one end, which may indicate a read error. The V gene is TRBV29-1, the J gene TRBJ2-2; no definite D call. Germline loops: CDR1 SQVTM, CDR2 ANQGSEA. CDR3 length: 15 residues. The CDR3 DNA sequence: TGCAGCGTTGAAGATCGCGGTGGAAACAACGGGGAGCTGTTTTTT. Translating gives CSVEDRGGNNGELFF.

This clonotype was seen at least ten times. The CDR3 nucleotides read TGTGCCAGCTCACCTAGGGACAGGGCGGACACTGAAGCTTTCTTT. Amino acids: CASSPRDRADTEAFF. The chain carries TRBV18 and TRBJ1-1; TRBD1 agrees at 9 bases. The germline gives CDR1 KGHSH, CDR2 LQKENI. The trim removed 3 bases at V and 3 bases at J, leaving 5 bases unmatched. This CDR3 comprises 15 residues.

Many counts were recorded for this clonotype. The V gene is TRBV7-8, the J gene TRBJ1-1; possibly TRBD1 for D (5 bases). The V gene lost 1 base and the J gene lost 5 bases, with 11 bases spanning the gap. This CDR3 comprises 14 residues. Germline V gene sequence: CDR1 SGHVS, CDR2 FQNEAQ. CDR3 nucleotide sequence: TGTGCCAGCAGCTTAGTTTCAGGGAGGACTGAAGCTTTCTTT. This sequence encodes CASSLVSGRTEAFF.